The entry below gives a single T cell receptor beta chain sequence along with its context. The CDR3 has 15 residues. J gave up 3 bases and V 5 bases, and 8 bases lay outside the gene matches. Germline values: CDR1 SGHTA, CDR2 FQGNSA. This specimen comes from a study of blood T cell repertoires in COVID-19. Produced via immunoSEQ multiplex PCR; TCRdb's table is partial and in-frame only. The table shows a few hundred thousand clones, with about 85% occurring only once. This TCR came from a woman in her 30s who had recovered from COVID-19. V usage is TRBV7-2 and J usage is TRBJ2-7, with 9 bases matching TRBD2. Specimen: PBMCs or T cells enriched from blood (not recorded which). The CDR3 nucleotides read TGTGCCAGCAGCCCCCGGACTAGCGCCCTCTACGAGCAGTACTTC. Protein product: CASSPRTSALYEQYF.